This is a list of T cell receptor beta chains from one sample in a study of T cell changes during pregnancy in multiple sclerosis. Produced via immunoSEQ multiplex PCR; TCRdb's table is partial and in-frame only. The table has 29,000 or so clones, around 90% seen once. The source material was CD8+ T cells from peripheral blood mononuclear cells, sampled before pregnancy. Receptors originate from a female donor with multiple sclerosis, enrolled in a pregnancy study. CDR3s leave out the opening cysteine and the closing phenylalanine or tryptophan. A clone size is listed for some rows: how often the clone was seen (once, few, many), or a class if it is expanded.

-,TRBJ2-4,TRBV27,ASSSGTGNSNIQY
-,TRBJ1-1,TRBV5-6,ASSGGTGGYTEAF
-,TRBJ2-5,TRBV29-1,SSREVGEETQY
-,TRBJ2-7,TRBV29-1,SVVEGSYEQY
-,TRBJ2-7,TRBV7-2,ASSSRELQGYYAYEQY
-,TRBJ2-7,TRBV4-2,ASSPQDRLNDEQY
-,TRBJ2-7,TRBV19,ASSALAGGSYEQY
-,TRBJ1-3,TRBV4-1,ASSQVEAISGNTIY
-,TRBJ1-1,TRBV19,ASSIEGAEGTEAF
-,TRBJ2-3,TRBV6-1,ASTLGQDTDTQY
-,TRBJ2-2,TRBV11-2,ASSLDGTSWNTGELF
-,TRBJ1-1,TRBV14,ASSPLPGNTEAF
-,TRBJ1-2,TRBV9,ASSVAGGKGEYYGYT
-,TRBJ2-1,TRBV4-3,ASSQDRRGRGYNEQF
-,TRBJ1-1,TRBV25-1,ASSEQGVGTEAF
-,TRBJ1-1,TRBV27,ASSSLGTGGIGNTEAF
-,TRBJ2-7,TRBV6-5,ASSLTGTSYEQY
-,TRBJ1-1,TRBV15,ATSRDSFRVNTEAF
-,TRBJ1-1,TRBV4-1,ASSQGPGDRGLHTEAF
-,TRBJ2-1,TRBV9,ASSVGDNNEQF
-,TRBJ1-2,TRBV5-8,ASSLLGVSYGYT
-,TRBJ2-1,TRBV19,ASSPGTYNEQF
-,TRBJ2-5,TRBV5-1,ASSLEVLVETQY
-,TRBJ2-7,TRBV7-2,ASSSISRDGDEQY
-,TRBJ2-3,TRBV27,ASSLSRVDTQY
-,TRBJ2-1,TRBV6-5,ATGTGGIVEQF
-,TRBJ2-1,TRBV9,ASSGGLPINEQF
-,TRBJ2-3,TRBV11-3,ASSPTGTSGGPTDTQY
-,TRBJ2-5,TRBV4-3,ASSPHRGGETQY
once,TRBJ1-5,TRBV6-4,ASSDSYLNQPQH
-,TRBJ2-3,TRBV6-7,ASSYSWEGGTDTQY
-,TRBJ2-7,TRBV27,ASSSWTSGGPLRQY
-,TRBJ1-3,TRBV4-1,ASSQGVGADTIY
-,TRBJ2-3,TRBV28,ASSFLIQIPEGDTQY
-,TRBJ2-3,TRBV28,ASSLAGLVLGTDTQY
-,TRBJ1-5,TRBV2,ASIEGQGVQPQH
-,TRBJ2-3,TRBV10-3,AIKERETTDTQY
-,TRBJ2-1,TRBV30,AWSVPLAGMSDNEQF
-,TRBJ2-1,TRBV7-6,ASSLAFGTGGNEQF
-,TRBJ2-1,TRBV27,ASSSSTGNEQF
-,TRBJ1-1,TRBV11-2,ASAPWEGTEAF
once,TRBJ2-5,TRBV7-9,ASSLTGAGETQY
-,TRBJ2-7,TRBV4-1,ASSQGLAVFSSYEQY
-,TRBJ1-2,TRBV13,ASSYRVMDSRSHYGYT
-,TRBJ2-7,TRBV4-1,ASSQGLAGHVGEQY
-,TRBJ2-5,TRBV11-2,ASSLADRGSQETQY
once,TRBJ2-5,TRBV13,ASSLDGGQETQY
-,TRBJ1-1,TRBV6-5,ASRYTGMYDTEAF
-,TRBJ2-7,TRBV27,ASRGLAGGYEQY
-,TRBJ2-1,TRBV5-4,ASSLPRREDEQF
-,TRBJ2-7,TRBV5-5,ASSLGEGSSYEQY
-,TRBJ2-2,TRBV28,ASSLTGTGDSGELF
-,TRBJ2-1,TRBV6-1,ASIGGLVFFDEQF
-,TRBJ2-1,TRBV27,ASSSGQGVNEQF
-,TRBJ2-2,TRBV5-1,ASSLGQSDTGELF
-,TRBJ1-5,TRBV19,ASSNGPGPQH
-,TRBJ1-6,TRBV6-6,ASSSGSPLH